This T cell receptor (beta chain) derives from a study of cytomegalovirus exposure and HLA in healthy donors. The PCR made use of 60 Vbeta and 13 Jbeta primers. Profiling relied on immunoSEQ multiplex PCR, and the TCRdb table lists in-frame clones only, not all of them. The profile shows about 110,000 clones, about 76% of them singletons. The receptor was isolated from a woman in her thirties in good health and CMV-seronegative. Sample: PBMCs.

Written as DNA, the CDR3 is TGTGCCATCAGTAACCCCAGGGACAGGGAAGGTGGTGAGCAGTTCTTC. This translates into CAISNPRDREGGEQFF. The chain combines TRBV10-3 with TRBJ2-1; 9 positions match TRBD1. After removal of 5 bases from V and 9 bases from J, the junction contained 14 bases not matched to a gene. The germline gives CDR1 ENHRY, CDR2 SYGVKD. The CDR3 covers 16 residues.